The 9 T cell receptor beta chains in this list originate from one sample, sequenced in a study of OX40 agonist ivuxolimab in advanced cancers. Only in-frame clones appear in the TCRdb table, and some are missing; sequencing was by immunoSEQ multiplex PCR. This sample has some 100,000 clones, with 86% found just once. Sequenced here: CD4+ or CD8+ T cells sorted from blood, sampled in a trial of the OX40 agonist ivuxolimab. Receptors were obtained from an adult with an advanced solid tumor such as melanoma, head and neck, liver or kidney cancer.

The rearrangement joins TRBV18 to TRBJ2-7, with D perhaps assigned TRBD1 or TRBD2 (6 bases each). The length of the CDR3 is 15 residues. Germline V gene data show CDR1 as KGHSH and CDR2 as LQKENI. The V end lost 0 bases, the J end lost 4 bases, and 13 bases lay between the germline ends. The CDR3 bases are TGTGCCAGCTCACCACCCGAACAGGGAGGTTACGAGCAGTACTTC. Translation: CASSPPEQGGYEQYF.

CDR3 amino acids: CASSDSAGTYEQYF. The CDR3 region has the DNA TGTGCCAGCAGTGATTCGGCGGGAACCTACGAGCAGTACTTC. The V and J genes are TRBV6-1 and TRBJ2-7; D might be TRBD2 (6 bases). V shed 3 bases and J shed 2 bases, with 11 bases lying between them. The CDR3 has 14 residues. CDR1 and CDR2 (germline): MNHNS, SASEGT.

The chain is built from TRBV7-8 and TRBJ1-4; no clear D gene. Deletions cut 3 bases from V and 8 bases from J, with 10 bases between. The germline CDR1 and CDR2 sequences are SGHVS and FQNEAQ. The CDR3 sequence is 13 residues long. The CDR3 bases are TGTGCCAGCAGCTTTACCAAGGGCGAAAAACTGTTTTTT. This encodes CASSFTKGEKLFF.

Of note for this clone: The junction departs from the called germline gene at one end, perhaps through a read error. The gene calls are TRBV6-5 and TRBJ2-3; 8 nucleotides agree with TRBD1. Germline V lookup: CDR1 MNHEY, CDR2 SVGAGI. The CDR3 is made up of 14 amino acids. The chain's CDR3 is CASTPGQGADTRYF. CDR3 DNA sequence: TGTGCCAGCACCCCGGGGCAGGGGGCAGATACGCGGTATTTT.

This clone has only a few counts. This chain connects TRBV5-4 to TRBJ1-1; D remains unclear. The V end was cut by 5 bases, the J end by 3 bases, with 11 bases between. The CDR3 consists of 13 residues. CDR1 and CDR2 (germline): SGHNT, YYREEE (reference sequence). CDR3 protein: CASRLAYDTEAFF. The CDR3, as DNA: TGTGCCAGCAGGCTCGCTTATGACACTGAAGCTTTCTTT. The full variable domain, with the rest looked up from reference TRBV5-4 and TRBJ1-1, is ETGVTQSPTHLIKTRGQQVTLRCSSQSGHNTVSWYQQALGQGPQFIFQYYREEENGRGNFPPRFSGLQFPNYSSELNVNALELDDSALYLCASRLAYDTEAFFGQGTRLTVV.

J is TRBJ2-7 and V is TRBV18, with 12 bases identical to TRBD2. The CDR3 length is 15 residues. The germline V gene encodes CDR1 KGHSH and CDR2 LQKENI. V lost 4 bases and J lost 6; bases outside the gene matches: 7. CDR3 bases: TGTGCCAGCTCACAAAGGACTAGCGGGAATCGCGAGCAGTACTTC. Its protein is CASSQRTSGNREQYF.

The chain links TRBV19 to TRBJ2-1; 8 bases are shared with TRBD2. CDR1 LNHDA and CDR2 SQIVND come from the germline V gene (reference sequence). This CDR3 comprises 14 residues. J lost 5 bases, V lost 3 bases, and 3 bases had no gene match. The CDR3 sequence is CASSMAGGHNEQFF. The CDR3 DNA is TGTGCCAGTAGTATGGCGGGAGGTCACAATGAGCAGTTCTTC.

V is TRBV30 and J is TRBJ1-1; the match to TRBD1 covers 7 bases. Germline CDR1 and CDR2: GTSNPN and SVGIG (reference sequence). Trimming cost V 2 bases and J 4 bases; bases outside gene matches: 10. The CDR3 extends over 15 amino acids. The chain's CDR3 is CAWSPRDRAGTEAFF. DNA of the CDR3: TGTGCCTGGAGTCCTAGAGACAGGGCTGGCACTGAAGCTTTCTTT.

This chain links TRBV28 with TRBJ2-3, with TRBD2 matching 7 bases. CDR1 and CDR2 (germline): MDHEN, SYDVKM. CDR3 size: 15 residues. V lost 1 base, J lost 2 bases, and 3 bases stayed unmatched. The CDR3: CASSLFGRNTDTQYF. The CDR3 nucleotides are TGTGCCAGCAGTTTATTCGGGAGGAACACAGATACGCAGTATTTT.